This TCR beta chain was identified in a study of cytomegalovirus exposure and HLA in healthy donors. Findings and limits, study-wide: A later analysis revealed that TCR association rates differed between HLA loci, peaking at DRB1 and bottoming out at HLA-C. Usually a TCR sequence was rare, but some public TCRs were found in many donors. Earlier analysis looked at TCR beta V segments, and most were productive about 90% or about 30% of the time.

A note on this clone: No antigen is known for it.

The CDR3 is 13 amino acids. Per germline, CDR1 MNHNY and CDR2 SVGAGI (reference sequence). The PCR was carried out with 60 Vbeta primers and 13 Jbeta primers. The table came from immunoSEQ multiplex PCR; TCRdb's copy has only in-frame clones and leaves some out. Counted here are about 160,000 clones, 80% occurring once; the ten biggest clones make up approximately 4.5%. Sequenced sample: PBMCs. The rearrangement joins TRBV6-6 to TRBJ2-5; D unresolved. The end of the DNA is better explained by TRBJ2-7, so the J call may be wrong. This clonotype was obtained from a man aged 25-45 years in good health and CMV-seronegative. CDR3 loop: CATADLTAYEQYF. The CDR3 nucleotides are TGTGCCACCGCTGATCTCACCGCCTACGAGCAGTACTTC.